The subject of this entry is one T cell receptor (beta chain). TCRdb's table, derived via immunoSEQ multiplex PCR, lists solely in-frame clones and lacks some. The sample has around 60,000 clones; more than 65% are singletons. This entry belongs to a study of OX40 agonist ivuxolimab in advanced cancers. Background on the study: Participants could have had prior anti-PD-1, anti-PD-L1 or anti-CTLA-4 therapy, and around 40% had some.

The TCR was taken from an adult with an advanced solid tumor such as melanoma, head and neck, liver or kidney cancer. The sample here was CD4+ or CD8+ T cells sorted from blood, taken in a trial of the OX40 agonist ivuxolimab.

The CDR3 bases are TGCGCCAGCACACAAGGGGGGGGGACGGCTGAAGCTTTCTTT. This translates into CASTQGGGTAEAFF. This chain joins TRBV4-3 and TRBJ1-1, with D tentatively TRBD1 (6 bases). The CDR3 sequence is 14 residues long. Germline V CDR1 and CDR2: LGHNA, YSLEER. V was cut by 7 bases and J by 6 bases, with 18 bases left in between.